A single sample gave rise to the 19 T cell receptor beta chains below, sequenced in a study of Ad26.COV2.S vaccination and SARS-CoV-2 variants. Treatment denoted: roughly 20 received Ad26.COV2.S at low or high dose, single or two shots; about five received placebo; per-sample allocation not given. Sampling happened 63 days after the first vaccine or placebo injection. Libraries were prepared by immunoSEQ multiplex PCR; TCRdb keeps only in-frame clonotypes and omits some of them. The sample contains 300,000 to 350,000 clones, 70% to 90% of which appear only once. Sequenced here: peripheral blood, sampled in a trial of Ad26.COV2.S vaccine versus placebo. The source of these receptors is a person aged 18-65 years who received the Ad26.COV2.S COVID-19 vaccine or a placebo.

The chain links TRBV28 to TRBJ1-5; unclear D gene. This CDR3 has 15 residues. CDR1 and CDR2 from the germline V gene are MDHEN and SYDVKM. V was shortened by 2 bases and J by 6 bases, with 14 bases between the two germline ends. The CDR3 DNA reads TGTGCCAGCAGTTTAGCTGCAGCAACCGGTCAGCCCCAGCATTTT. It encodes CASSLAAATGQPQHF.

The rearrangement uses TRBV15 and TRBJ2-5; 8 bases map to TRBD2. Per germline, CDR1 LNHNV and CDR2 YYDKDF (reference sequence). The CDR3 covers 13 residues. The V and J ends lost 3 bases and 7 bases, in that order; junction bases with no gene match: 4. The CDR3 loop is CATSRRGAGTQYF. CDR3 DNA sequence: TGTGCCACCAGCAGGCGGGGGGCTGGGACCCAGTACTTC.

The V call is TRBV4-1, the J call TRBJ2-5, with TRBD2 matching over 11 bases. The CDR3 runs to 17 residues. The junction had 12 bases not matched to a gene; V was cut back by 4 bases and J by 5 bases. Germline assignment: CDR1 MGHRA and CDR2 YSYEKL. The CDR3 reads CASSPRALAGGSETQYF. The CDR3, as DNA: TGCGCCAGCAGCCCACGAGCGCTAGCGGGGGGTTCTGAGACCCAGTACTTC.

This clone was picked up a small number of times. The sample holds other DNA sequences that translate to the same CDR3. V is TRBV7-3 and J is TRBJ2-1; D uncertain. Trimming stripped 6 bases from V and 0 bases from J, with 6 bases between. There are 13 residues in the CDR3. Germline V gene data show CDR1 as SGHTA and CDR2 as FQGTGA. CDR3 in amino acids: CASSLNSYNEQFF. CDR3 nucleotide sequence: TGTGCCAGCAGTTTGAACTCCTACAATGAGCAGTTCTTC.

CDR3 amino acids: CASGGSGNTIYF. The CDR3 region has the DNA TGTGCCAGCGGGGGGTCTGGAAACACCATATATTTT. The rearrangement links TRBV5-6 to TRBJ1-3; D may be TRBD1 (5 bases). The CDR3 has 12 residues. Germline CDR1 is SGHDT and CDR2 is YYEEEE. The V end was cut by 7 bases, the J end by 1 base, with 6 bases between.

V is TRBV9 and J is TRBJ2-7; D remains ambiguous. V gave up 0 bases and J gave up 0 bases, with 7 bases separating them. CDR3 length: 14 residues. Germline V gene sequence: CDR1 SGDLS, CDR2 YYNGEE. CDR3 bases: TGTGCCAGCAGCGTAGCGCCGGCCTCCTACGAGCAGTACTTC. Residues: CASSVAPASYEQYF.

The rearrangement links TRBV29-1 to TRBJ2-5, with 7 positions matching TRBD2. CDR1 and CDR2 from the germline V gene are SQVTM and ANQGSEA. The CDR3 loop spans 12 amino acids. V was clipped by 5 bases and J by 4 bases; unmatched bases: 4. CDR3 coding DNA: TGCAGCGTTCGGACTAGTTCAGAGACCCAGTACTTC. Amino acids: CSVRTSSETQYF.

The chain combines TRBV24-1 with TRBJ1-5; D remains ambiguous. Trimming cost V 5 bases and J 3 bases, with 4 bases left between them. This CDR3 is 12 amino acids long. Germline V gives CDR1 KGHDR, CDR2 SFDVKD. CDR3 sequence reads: CATSAVNQPQHF. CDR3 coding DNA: TGTGCCACCAGTGCCGTCAATCAGCCCCAGCATTTT.

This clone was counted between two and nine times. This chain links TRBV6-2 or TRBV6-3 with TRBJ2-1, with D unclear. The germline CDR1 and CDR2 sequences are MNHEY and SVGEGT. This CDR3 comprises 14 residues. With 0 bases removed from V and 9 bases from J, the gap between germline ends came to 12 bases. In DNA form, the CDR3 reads TGTGCCAGCAGTTACTCGCCGCGGCCTACTGAGCAGTTCTTC. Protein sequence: CASSYSPRPTEQFF.

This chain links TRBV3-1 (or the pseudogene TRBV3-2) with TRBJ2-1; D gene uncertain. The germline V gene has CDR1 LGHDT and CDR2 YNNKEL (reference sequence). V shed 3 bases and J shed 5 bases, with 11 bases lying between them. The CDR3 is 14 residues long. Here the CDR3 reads CASSQSSRDNEQFF. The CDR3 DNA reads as TGTGCCAGCAGCCAGAGCTCTAGGGACAATGAGCAGTTCTTC.

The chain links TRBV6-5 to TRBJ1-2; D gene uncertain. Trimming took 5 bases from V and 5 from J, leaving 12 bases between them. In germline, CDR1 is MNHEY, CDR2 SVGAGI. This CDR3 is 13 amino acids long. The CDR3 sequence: CASSTSFGYGYTF. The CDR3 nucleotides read TGTGCCAGCAGTACTAGCTTTGGGTATGGCTACACCTTC.

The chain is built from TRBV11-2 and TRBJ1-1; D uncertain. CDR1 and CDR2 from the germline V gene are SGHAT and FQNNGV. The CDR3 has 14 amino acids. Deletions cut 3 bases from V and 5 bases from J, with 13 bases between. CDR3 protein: CASSFGVFRTEAFF. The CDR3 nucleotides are TGTGCCAGCAGCTTTGGGGTCTTTCGAACTGAAGCTTTCTTT.

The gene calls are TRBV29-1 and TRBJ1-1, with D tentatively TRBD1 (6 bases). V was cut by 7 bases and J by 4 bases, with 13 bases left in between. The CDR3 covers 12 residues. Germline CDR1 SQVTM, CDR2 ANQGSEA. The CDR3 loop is CSAGRGGTEAFF. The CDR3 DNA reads TGCAGCGCTGGGAGGGGGGGCACTGAAGCTTTCTTT.

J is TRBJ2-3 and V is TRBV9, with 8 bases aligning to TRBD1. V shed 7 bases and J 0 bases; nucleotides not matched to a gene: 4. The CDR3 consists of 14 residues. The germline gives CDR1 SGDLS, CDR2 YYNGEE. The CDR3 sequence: CASGRTGSTDTQYF. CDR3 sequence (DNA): TGTGCCAGCGGAAGGACAGGGAGCACAGATACGCAGTATTTT.

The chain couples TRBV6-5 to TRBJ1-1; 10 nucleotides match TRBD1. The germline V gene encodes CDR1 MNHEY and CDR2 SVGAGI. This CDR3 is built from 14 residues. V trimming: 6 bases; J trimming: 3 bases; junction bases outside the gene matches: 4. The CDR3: CASRKTGGYTEAFF. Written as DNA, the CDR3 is TGTGCCAGCAGGAAGACAGGGGGCTACACTGAAGCTTTCTTT.

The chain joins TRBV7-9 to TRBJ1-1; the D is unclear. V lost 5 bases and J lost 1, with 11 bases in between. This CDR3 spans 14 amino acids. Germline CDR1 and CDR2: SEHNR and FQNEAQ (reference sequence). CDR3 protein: CASSHWTGNTEAFF. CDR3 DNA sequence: TGTGCCAGCAGCCACTGGACGGGGAACACTGAAGCTTTCTTT.

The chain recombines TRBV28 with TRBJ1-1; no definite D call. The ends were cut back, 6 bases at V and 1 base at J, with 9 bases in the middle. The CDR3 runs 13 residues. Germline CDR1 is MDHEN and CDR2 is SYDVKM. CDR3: CASRHQGNTEAFF. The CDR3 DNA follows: TGTGCCAGCAGACACCAAGGGAACACTGAAGCTTTCTTT.

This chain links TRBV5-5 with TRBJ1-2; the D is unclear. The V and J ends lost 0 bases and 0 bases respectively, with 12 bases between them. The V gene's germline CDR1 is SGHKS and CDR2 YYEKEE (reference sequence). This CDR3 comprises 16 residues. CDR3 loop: CASSLEFWRANYGYTF. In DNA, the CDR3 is TGTGCCAGCAGCTTGGAGTTCTGGCGAGCTAACTATGGCTACACCTTC.

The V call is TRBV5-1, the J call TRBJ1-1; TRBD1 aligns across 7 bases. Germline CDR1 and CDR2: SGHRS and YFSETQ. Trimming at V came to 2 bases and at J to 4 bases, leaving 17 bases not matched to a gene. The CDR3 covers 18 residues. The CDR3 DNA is TGCGCCAGCAGCTTAAAGACGGCCGGGGACCAGGGGGTCACTGAAGCTTTCTTT. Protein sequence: CASSLKTAGDQGVTEAFF.